These T cell receptor beta chains were read from a single sample in a study of technical replicates of blood from a few donors. The assay was immunoSEQ multiplex PCR, and TCRdb's table has in-frame clones only and misses some. Of 60,000 to 75,000 clones in the sample, 95% to 97% are singletons; the top ten hold 0.25% to 0.3%. The material sequenced was T cells isolated from PBMCs. Receptors were obtained from a human donor in good health. CDR3s include the opening cysteine and the closing phenylalanine or tryptophan. The order of the fields is J gene, D gene, clone size, V gene, CDR3 protein, CDR3 DNA. A D gene is named only where the DNA matches it firmly. Clone sizes are given selectively: once, few, many, or a class where the clone is expanded.

TRBJ1-5,NA,NA,TRBV5-6,CASSLTTNQPQHF,TGTGCCAGCAGCTTAACCACTAATCAGCCCCAGCATTTT
TRBJ1-1,NA,once,TRBV13,CASSLGGSGNTEAFF,TGTGCCAGCAGCTTAGGCGGATCAGGGAACACTGAAGCTTTCTTT
TRBJ2-7,NA,NA,TRBV10-2,CASSRDTAYEQYF,TGCGCCAGCAGCCGGGACACAGCCTACGAGCAGTACTTC
TRBJ2-5,NA,NA,TRBV5-4,CASSLARQETQYF,TGTGCCAGCAGCTTGGCCAGGCAAGAGACCCAGTACTTC
TRBJ2-2,TRBD2,NA,TRBV7-9,CASSRTSGTGELFF,TGTGCCAGCAGCCGGACTAGCGGCACCGGGGAGCTGTTTTTT
TRBJ1-1,NA,NA,TRBV27,CASSFGGGYTEAFF,TGTGCCAGCAGTTTTGGGGGCGGGTACACTGAAGCTTTCTTT
TRBJ1-4,TRBD1,NA,TRBV7-8,CASTADRPYEKLFF,TGTGCCAGCACAGCGGACAGGCCGTATGAAAAACTGTTTTTT
TRBJ1-5,NA,NA,TRBV2,CASSPYGDTYSNQPQHF,TGTGCCAGCAGCCCATACGGGGACACATATAGCAATCAGCCCCAGCATTTT
TRBJ2-7,TRBD2,NA,TRBV19,CASSHGSGSSYEQYF,TGTGCCAGTAGTCATGGTAGCGGGAGCTCCTACGAGCAGTACTTC
TRBJ2-3,TRBD2,NA,TRBV7-9,CASSPWTSGVGDTQYF,TGTGCCAGCAGCCCCTGGACTAGCGGGGTGGGAGATACGCAGTATTTT
TRBJ1-2,TRBD1,NA,TRBV9,CASSVEPTGVLYGYTF,TGTGCCAGCAGCGTAGAACCAACAGGGGTACTGTATGGCTACACCTTC
TRBJ2-7,TRBD2,once,TRBV29-1,CSVRRGVHEQYF,TGCAGCGTTCGGCGGGGGGTCCACGAGCAGTACTTC
TRBJ1-1,NA,NA,TRBV27,CASRPSWGEDGTEAFF,TGTGCCAGCCGCCCTAGTTGGGGAGAAGACGGCACTGAAGCTTTCTTT
TRBJ2-5,NA,once,TRBV21-1,CASSSNRDRDQQETQYF,TGTGCCAGCAGCTCCAACCGGGACAGAGATCAGCAAGAGACCCAGTACTTC
TRBJ2-1,TRBD2,NA,TRBV11-3,CASSLGLGHNEQFF,TGTGCCAGCAGCTTGGGACTAGGACACAATGAGCAGTTCTTC
TRBJ1-3,TRBD1,NA,TRBV19,CASSIQQGAGNTIYF,TGTGCCAGTAGTATCCAACAGGGGGCTGGAAACACCATATATTTT
TRBJ1-2,NA,NA,TRBV5-6,CASSSQTGWSYGYTF,TGTGCCAGCAGCTCGCAGACAGGCTGGAGCTATGGCTACACCTTC
TRBJ1-1,NA,NA,TRBV6-5,CASSKALGRAFF,TGTGCCAGCAGCAAGGCTCTGGGGAGAGCTTTCTTT
TRBJ1-4,TRBD1,once,TRBV5-1,CASSFQGQADAREKLFF,TGCGCCAGCAGCTTCCAGGGACAGGCGGACGCTAGGGAAAAACTGTTTTTT
TRBJ2-7,NA,NA,TRBV2,CASSEGEAIDEQYF,TGTGCCAGCAGTGAGGGGGAGGCTATCGACGAGCAGTACTTC
TRBJ1-5,NA,NA,TRBV28,CASSLLGDSGAQHF,TGTGCCAGCAGTTTATTGGGGGACTCCGGAGCCCAGCATTTT
TRBJ2-7,TRBD2,once,TRBV28,CASSLVPSGSPEQYF,TGTGCCAGCAGTTTAGTACCCAGCGGGAGTCCCGAGCAGTACTTC
TRBJ1-2,NA,NA,TRBV9,CASSLAPTGPYGYTF,TGTGCCAGCAGCCTCGCACCCACAGGTCCCTATGGCTACACCTTC
TRBJ2-7,TRBD2,few,TRBV27,CASKVGTSRSYEQYF,TGTGCCAGCAAGGTCGGGACTAGCAGGTCCTACGAGCAGTACTTC
TRBJ2-7,TRBD1,NA,TRBV6-5,CASRRQGANEQYF,TGTGCCAGCAGGAGACAGGGGGCTAACGAGCAGTACTTC
TRBJ1-3,NA,NA,TRBV18,CASSEGNTIYF,TGTGCCAGCTCAGAGGGAAACACCATATATTTT
TRBJ1-4,NA,once,TRBV4-1,CASSQPGTADEKLFF,TGCGCCAGCAGCCAGCCCGGGACTGCCGATGAAAAACTGTTTTTT
TRBJ1-2,NA,NA,TRBV2,CASSADRRNYGYTF,TGTGCCAGCAGTGCCGACAGAAGGAACTATGGCTACACCTTC
TRBJ2-7,TRBD1,NA,TRBV5-5,CASSDPGQGIYEQYF,TGTGCCAGCTCAGATCCGGGACAGGGCATCTACGAGCAGTACTTC
TRBJ2-3,TRBD2,NA,TRBV28,CASKRMGLAVTDTQYF,TGTGCCAGCAAGAGGATGGGACTAGCGGTCACAGATACGCAGTATTTT
TRBJ2-2,NA,NA,TRBV7-9,CASSLVPVKNTGELFF,TGTGCCAGCAGCTTAGTCCCTGTAAAGAACACCGGGGAGCTGTTTTTT
TRBJ2-7,TRBD1,NA,TRBV6-1,CASRLTGGNYEQYF,TGTGCCAGTCGACTTACAGGGGGAAACTACGAGCAGTACTTC
TRBJ1-3,NA,NA,TRBV9,CASSERVPGNTIYF,TGTGCCAGCAGCGAACGGGTTCCTGGAAACACCATATATTTT
TRBJ1-5,NA,NA,TRBV7-9,CASLPYGDSAPKVQHF,TGTGCCAGCCTTCCCTATGGAGACAGCGCCCCTAAGGTCCAGCATTTT
TRBJ2-7,TRBD1,NA,TRBV5-4,CASRPGQGLDEQYF,TGTGCCAGCCGACCGGGACAGGGTCTCGACGAGCAGTACTTC
TRBJ2-1,TRBD2,NA,TRBV7-3,CASSLTSGNYNEQFF,TGTGCCAGCAGCCTGACTAGCGGGAACTACAATGAGCAGTTCTTC
TRBJ2-7,TRBD1,NA,TRBV6-5,CASSYAGQGAYEQYF,TGTGCCAGCAGTTACGCCGGGCAGGGGGCTTACGAGCAGTACTTC
TRBJ1-1,TRBD1,NA,TRBV5-8,CASSLLPGQRAFF,TGTGCCAGCAGCCTATTACCGGGACAGCGGGCTTTCTTT
TRBJ2-3,TRBD2,NA,TRBV5-8,CASSPSTSGSTDTQYF,TGTGCCAGCAGCCCATCTACTAGCGGGAGCACAGATACGCAGTATTTT
TRBJ1-2,TRBD1,NA,TRBV25-1,CASSAAAGGAWGYTF,TGTGCCAGCAGTGCAGCGGCAGGGGGCGCTTGGGGCTACACCTTC
TRBJ2-3,NA,NA,TRBV6-1,CASPGNPSTDTQYF,TGTGCCAGCCCCGGGAACCCTAGCACAGATACGCAGTATTTT
TRBJ2-1,NA,NA,TRBV15,CATSRGGRAHSYNEQFF,TGTGCCACCAGCAGAGGGGGCAGGGCTCACTCCTACAATGAGCAGTTCTTC
TRBJ2-3,NA,NA,TRBV9,CASSVGHLSTDTQYF,TGTGCCAGCAGCGTAGGGCACCTTAGCACAGATACGCAGTATTTT